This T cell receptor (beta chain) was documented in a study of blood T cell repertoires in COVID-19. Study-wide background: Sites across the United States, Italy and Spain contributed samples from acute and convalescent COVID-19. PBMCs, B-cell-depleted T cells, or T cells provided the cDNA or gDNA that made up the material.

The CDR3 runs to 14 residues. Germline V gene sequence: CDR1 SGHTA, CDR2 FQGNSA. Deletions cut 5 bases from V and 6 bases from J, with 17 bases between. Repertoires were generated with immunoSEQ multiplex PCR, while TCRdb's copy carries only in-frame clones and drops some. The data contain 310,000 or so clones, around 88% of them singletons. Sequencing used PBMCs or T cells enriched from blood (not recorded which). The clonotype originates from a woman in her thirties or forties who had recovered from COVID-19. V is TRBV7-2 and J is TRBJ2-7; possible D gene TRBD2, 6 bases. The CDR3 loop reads CASSPLGGAGEQYF. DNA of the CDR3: TGTGCCAGCAGCCCCTTGGGCGGGGCCGGCGAGCAGTACTTC.